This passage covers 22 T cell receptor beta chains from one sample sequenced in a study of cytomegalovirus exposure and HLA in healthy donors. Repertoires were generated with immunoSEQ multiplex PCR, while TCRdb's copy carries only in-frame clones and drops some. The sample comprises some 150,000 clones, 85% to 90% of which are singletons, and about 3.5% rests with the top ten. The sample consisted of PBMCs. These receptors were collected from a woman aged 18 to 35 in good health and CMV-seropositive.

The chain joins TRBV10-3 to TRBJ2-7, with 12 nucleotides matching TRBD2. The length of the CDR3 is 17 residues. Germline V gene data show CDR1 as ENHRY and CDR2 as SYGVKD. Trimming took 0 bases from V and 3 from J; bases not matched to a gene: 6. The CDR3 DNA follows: TGTGCCATCAGTGAGTCGAAGGGACTAGCGGGCCTCTACGAGCAGTACTTC. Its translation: CAISESKGLAGLYEQYF.

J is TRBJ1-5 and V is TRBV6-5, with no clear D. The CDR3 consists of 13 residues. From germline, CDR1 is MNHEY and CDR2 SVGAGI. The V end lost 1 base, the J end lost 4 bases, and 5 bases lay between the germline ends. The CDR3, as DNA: TGTGCCAGCAGTTACTTTTCGAATCAGCCCCAGCATTTT. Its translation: CASSYFSNQPQHF.

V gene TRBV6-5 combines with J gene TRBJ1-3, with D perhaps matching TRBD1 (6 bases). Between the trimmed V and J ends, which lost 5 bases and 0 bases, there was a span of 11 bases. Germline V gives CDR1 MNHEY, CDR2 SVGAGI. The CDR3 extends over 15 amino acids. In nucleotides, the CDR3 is TGTGCCAGCAGTCATCCGGGACACTCTGGAAACACCATATATTTT. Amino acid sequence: CASSHPGHSGNTIYF.

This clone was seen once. The CDR3 loop is CASSLGTGANYEQYF. DNA of the CDR3: TGTGCCAGCAGCTTGGGGACAGGGGCCAACTACGAGCAGTACTTC. The V gene is TRBV7-8, the J gene TRBJ2-7, with 10 nucleotides matching TRBD1. V gave up 3 bases and J gave up 3 bases; unmatched junction bases: 5. CDR3 length: 15 amino acids. The germline CDR1 and CDR2 sequences are SGHVS and FQNEAQ.

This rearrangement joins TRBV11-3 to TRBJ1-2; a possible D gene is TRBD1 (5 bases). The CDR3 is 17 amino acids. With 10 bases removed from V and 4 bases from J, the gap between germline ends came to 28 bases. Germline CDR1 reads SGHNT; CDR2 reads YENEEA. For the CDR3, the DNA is TGTGCCATCAGTGATATGGGCGGCGAAGGGGAAATCTATGGCTACACCTTC. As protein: CAISDMGGEGEIYGYTF.

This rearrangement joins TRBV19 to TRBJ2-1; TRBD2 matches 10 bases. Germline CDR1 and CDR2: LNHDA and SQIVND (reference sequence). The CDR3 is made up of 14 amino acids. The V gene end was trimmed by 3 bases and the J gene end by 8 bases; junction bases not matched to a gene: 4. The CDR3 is CASSILAGVYEQFF. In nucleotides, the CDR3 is TGTGCCAGTAGTATCCTAGCGGGAGTCTATGAGCAGTTCTTC.

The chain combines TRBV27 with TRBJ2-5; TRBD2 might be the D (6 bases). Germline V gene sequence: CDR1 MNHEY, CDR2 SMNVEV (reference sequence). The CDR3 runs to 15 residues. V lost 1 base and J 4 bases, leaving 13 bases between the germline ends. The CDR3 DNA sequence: TGTGCCAGCAGTTTATGGGGGAGCGGGCCAGAGACCCAGTACTTC. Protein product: CASSLWGSGPETQYF.

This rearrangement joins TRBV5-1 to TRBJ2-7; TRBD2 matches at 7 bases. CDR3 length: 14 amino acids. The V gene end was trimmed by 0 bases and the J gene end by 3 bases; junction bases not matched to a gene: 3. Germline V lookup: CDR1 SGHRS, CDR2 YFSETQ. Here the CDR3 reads CASSLGRGSYEQYF. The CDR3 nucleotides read TGCGCCAGCAGCTTGGGTCGCGGGAGCTACGAGCAGTACTTC.

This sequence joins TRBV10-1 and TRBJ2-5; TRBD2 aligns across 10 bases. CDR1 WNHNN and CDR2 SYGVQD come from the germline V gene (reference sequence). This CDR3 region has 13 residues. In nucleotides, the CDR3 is TGCGCAACCGGGACTAGCGCAGTAGAGACCCAGTACTTC. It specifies CATGTSAVETQYF.

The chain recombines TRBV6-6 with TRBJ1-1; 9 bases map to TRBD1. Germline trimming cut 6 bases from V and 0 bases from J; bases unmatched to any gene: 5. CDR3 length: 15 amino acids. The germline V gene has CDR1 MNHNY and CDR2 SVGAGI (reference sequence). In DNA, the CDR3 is TGTGCCAGCAGAGGGACAGGGACTATGAACACTGAAGCTTTCTTT. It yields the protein CASRGTGTMNTEAFF.

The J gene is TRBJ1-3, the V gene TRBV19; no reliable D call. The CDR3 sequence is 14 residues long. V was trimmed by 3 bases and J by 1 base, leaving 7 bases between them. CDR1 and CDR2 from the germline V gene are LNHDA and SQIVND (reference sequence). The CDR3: CASSMAGSGNTIYF. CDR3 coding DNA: TGTGCCAGTAGTATGGCCGGGTCTGGAAACACCATATATTTT.

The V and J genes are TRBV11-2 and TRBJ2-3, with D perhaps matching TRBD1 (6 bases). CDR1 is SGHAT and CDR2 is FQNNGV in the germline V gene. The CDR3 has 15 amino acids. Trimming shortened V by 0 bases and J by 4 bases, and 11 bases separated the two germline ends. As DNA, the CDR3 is TGTGCCAGCAGCTTAGATAGGGGGAGAGCAGATACGCAGTATTTT. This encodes CASSLDRGRADTQYF.

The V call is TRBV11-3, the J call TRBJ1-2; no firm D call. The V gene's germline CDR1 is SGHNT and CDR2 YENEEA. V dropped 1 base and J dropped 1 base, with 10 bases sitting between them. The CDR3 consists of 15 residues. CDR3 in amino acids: CASSLGGPVNYGYTF. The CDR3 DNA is TGTGCCAGCAGCTTAGGAGGCCCAGTTAACTATGGCTACACCTTC.

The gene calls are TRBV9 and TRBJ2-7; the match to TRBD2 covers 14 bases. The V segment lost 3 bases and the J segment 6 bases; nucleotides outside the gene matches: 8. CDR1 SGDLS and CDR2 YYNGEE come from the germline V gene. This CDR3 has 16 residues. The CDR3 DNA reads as TGTGCCAGCAGCGCTCCCGGGACTAGCGGGAGCGGCGAGCAGTACTTC. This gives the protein CASSAPGTSGSGEQYF.

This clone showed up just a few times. The CDR3 spells CASSIGTSGAYEQYF. CDR3 DNA sequence: TGTGCCAGTAGTATAGGGACTAGCGGGGCCTACGAGCAGTACTTC. The V call is TRBV19, the J call TRBJ2-7; TRBD2 matches 12 bases. The V segment lost 1 base and the J segment 2 bases; nucleotides outside the gene matches: 0. CDR1 is LNHDA, CDR2 SQIVND, per germline (reference sequence). This CDR3 is built from 15 residues.

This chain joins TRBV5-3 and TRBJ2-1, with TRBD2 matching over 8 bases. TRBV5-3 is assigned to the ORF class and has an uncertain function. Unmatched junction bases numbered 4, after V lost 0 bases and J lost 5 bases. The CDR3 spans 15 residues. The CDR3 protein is CARSLGTSGDNEQFF. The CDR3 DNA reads TGTGCCAGAAGCTTGGGTACTAGCGGAGACAATGAGCAGTTCTTC.

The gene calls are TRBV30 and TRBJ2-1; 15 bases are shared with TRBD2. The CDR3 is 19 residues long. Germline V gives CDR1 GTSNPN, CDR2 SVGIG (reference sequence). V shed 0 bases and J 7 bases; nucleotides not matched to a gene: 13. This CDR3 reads CAWSVSGLAGGLFRNEQFF. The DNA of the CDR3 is TGTGCCTGGAGTGTCTCCGGACTAGCGGGAGGGCTTTTTAGGAATGAGCAGTTCTTC.

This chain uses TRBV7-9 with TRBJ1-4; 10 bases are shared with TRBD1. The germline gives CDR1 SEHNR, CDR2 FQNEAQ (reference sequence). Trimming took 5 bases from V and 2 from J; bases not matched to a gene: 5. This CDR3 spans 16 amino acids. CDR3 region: CASSLGQGSTNEKLFF. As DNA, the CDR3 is TGTGCCAGCAGCCTGGGACAGGGGAGTACTAATGAAAAACTGTTTTTT.

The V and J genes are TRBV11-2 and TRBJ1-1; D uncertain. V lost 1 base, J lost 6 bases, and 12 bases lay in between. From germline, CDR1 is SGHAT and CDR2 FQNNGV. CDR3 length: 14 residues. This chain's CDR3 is CASSLATAGSEAFF. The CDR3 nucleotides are TGTGCCAGCAGCTTAGCAACCGCAGGCTCTGAAGCTTTCTTT. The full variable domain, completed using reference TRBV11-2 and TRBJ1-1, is EAGVAQSPRYKIIEKRQSVAFWCNPISGHATLYWYQQILGQGPKLLIQFQNNGVVDDSQLPKDRFSAERLKGVDSTLKIQPAKLEDSAVYLCASSLATAGSEAFFGQGTRLTVV.

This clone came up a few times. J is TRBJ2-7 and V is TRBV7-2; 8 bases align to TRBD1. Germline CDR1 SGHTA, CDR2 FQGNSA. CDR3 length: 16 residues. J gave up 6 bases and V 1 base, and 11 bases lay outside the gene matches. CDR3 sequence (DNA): TGTGCCAGCAGCTTAGTTGGAGGACAGGGATGGATCGAGCAGTACTTC. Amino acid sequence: CASSLVGGQGWIEQYF.

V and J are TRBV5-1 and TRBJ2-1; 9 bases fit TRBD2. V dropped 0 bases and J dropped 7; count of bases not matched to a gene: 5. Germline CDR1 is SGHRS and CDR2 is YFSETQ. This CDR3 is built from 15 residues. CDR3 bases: TGCGCCAGCAGCTTGGGACCGGGACTAGCAAATGAGCAGTTCTTC. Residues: CASSLGPGLANEQFF.

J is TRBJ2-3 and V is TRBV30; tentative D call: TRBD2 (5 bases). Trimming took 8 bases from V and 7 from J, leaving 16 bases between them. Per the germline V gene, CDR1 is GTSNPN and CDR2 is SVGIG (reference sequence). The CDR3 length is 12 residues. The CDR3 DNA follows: TGTGCCACGAGGGCAGGACGAAATACGCAGTATTTT. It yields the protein CATRAGRNTQYF.